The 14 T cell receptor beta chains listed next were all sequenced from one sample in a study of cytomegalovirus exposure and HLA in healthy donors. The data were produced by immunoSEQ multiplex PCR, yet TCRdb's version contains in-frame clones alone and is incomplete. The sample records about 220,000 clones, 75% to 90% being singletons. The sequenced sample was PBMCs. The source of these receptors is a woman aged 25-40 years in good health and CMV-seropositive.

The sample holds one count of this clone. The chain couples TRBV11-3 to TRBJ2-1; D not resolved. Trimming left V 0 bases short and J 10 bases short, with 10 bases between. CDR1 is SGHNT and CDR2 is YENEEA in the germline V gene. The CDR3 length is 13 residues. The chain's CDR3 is CASSLDLTGEQFF. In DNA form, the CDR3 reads TGTGCCAGCAGCTTAGACCTCACCGGCGAGCAGTTCTTC.

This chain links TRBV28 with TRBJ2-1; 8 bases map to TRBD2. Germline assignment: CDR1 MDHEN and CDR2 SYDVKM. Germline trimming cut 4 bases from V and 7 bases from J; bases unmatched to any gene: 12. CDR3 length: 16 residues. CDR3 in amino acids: CASSSMSAGGMNEQFF. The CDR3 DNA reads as TGTGCCAGCAGTTCAATGAGTGCGGGAGGCATGAATGAGCAGTTCTTC.

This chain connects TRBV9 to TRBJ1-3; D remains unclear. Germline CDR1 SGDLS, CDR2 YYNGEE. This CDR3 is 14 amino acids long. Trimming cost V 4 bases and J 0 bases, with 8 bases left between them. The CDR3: CASSSETSGNTIYF. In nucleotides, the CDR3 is TGTGCCAGCAGCTCAGAAACCTCTGGAAACACCATATATTTT.

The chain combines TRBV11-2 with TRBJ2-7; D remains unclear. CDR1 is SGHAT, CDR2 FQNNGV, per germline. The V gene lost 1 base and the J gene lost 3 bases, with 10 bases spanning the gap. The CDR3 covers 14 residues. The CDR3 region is CASSLGRDIYEQYF. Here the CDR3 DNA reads TGTGCCAGCAGCTTAGGGCGAGACATCTACGAGCAGTACTTC.

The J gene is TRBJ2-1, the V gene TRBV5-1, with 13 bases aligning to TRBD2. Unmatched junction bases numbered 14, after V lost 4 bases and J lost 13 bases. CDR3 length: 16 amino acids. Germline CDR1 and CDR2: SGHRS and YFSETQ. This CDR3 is CASSGTSGTHFNVQFF. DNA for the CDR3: TGCGCCAGCAGCGGGACTAGCGGGACACACTTTAATGTACAGTTCTTC.

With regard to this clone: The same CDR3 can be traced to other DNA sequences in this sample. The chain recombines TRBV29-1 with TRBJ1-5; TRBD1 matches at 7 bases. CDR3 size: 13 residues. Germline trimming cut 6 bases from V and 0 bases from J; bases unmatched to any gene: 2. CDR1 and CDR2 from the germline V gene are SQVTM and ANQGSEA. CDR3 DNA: TGCAGCGTGAGACAGGGTAGCAATCAGCCCCAGCATTTT. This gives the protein CSVRQGSNQPQHF.

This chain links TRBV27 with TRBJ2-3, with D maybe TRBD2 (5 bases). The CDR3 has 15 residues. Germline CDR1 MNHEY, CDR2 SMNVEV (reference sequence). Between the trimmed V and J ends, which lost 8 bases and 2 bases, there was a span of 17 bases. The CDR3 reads CASSPGSENTDTQYF. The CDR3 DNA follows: TGTGCCAGCTCCCCGGGAAGCGAAAACACAGATACGCAGTATTTT.

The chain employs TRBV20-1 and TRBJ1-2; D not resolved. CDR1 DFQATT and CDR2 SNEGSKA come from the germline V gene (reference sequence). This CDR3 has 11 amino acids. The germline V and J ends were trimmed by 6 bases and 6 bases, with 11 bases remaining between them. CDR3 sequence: CSAKVFDGYTF. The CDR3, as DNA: TGCAGTGCAAAAGTGTTCGATGGCTACACCTTC.

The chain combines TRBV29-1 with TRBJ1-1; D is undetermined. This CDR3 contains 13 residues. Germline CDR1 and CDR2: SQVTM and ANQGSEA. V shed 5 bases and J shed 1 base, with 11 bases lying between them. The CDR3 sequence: CSVRTGRNTEAFF. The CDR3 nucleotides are TGCAGCGTTCGGACCGGTCGGAACACTGAAGCTTTCTTT. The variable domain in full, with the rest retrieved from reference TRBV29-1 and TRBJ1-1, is SAVISQKPSRDICQRGTSLTIQCQVDSQVTMMFWYRQQPGQSLTLIATANQGSEATYESGFVIDKFPISRPNLTFSTLTVSNMSPEDSSIYLCSVRTGRNTEAFFGQGTRLTVV.

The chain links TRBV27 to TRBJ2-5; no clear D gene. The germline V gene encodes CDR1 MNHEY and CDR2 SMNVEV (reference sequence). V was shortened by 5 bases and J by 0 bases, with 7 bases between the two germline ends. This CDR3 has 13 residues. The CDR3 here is CASSRPYQETQYF. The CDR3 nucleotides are TGTGCCAGCAGTCGCCCATACCAAGAGACCCAGTACTTC.

In DNA form, the CDR3 reads TGTGCCTGGAGTGGGGGGGAGATCTCTGGAAACACCATATATTTT. Translation gives CAWSGGEISGNTIYF. This chain joins TRBV30 and TRBJ1-3; tentative D call: TRBD1 (5 bases). Germline lookup yields CDR1 GTSNPN and CDR2 SVGIG (reference sequence). The CDR3 runs 15 residues. The V end was cut by 1 base, the J end by 0 bases, with 10 bases between.

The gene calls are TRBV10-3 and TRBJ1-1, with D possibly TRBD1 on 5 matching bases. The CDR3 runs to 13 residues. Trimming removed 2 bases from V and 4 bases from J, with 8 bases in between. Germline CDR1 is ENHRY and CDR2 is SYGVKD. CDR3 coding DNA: TGTGCCATCAGTGAGGGGGGTGTCACTGAAGCTTTCTTT. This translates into CAISEGGVTEAFF.

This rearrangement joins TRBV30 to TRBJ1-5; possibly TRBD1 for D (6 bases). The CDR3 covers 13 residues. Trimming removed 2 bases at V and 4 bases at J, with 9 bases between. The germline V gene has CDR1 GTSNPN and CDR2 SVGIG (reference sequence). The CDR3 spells CAWSRDINQPQHF. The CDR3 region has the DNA TGTGCCTGGAGTAGGGACATAAATCAGCCCCAGCATTTT.

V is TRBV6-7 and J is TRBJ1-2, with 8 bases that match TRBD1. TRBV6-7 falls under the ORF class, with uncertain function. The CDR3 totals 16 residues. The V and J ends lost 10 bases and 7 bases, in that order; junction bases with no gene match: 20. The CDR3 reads CATSLRGTGNWRGYTF. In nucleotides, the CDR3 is TGTGCCACCTCACTCCGCGGGACAGGAAACTGGCGTGGCTACACCTTC.